This section outlines one T cell receptor beta chain sequence together with its context. The sample originates from a study of blood T cell repertoires in COVID-19. Study details: Whether acute or convalescent, the COVID-19 samples came from the United States, Italy and Spain. Sources were T cells, B-cell-depleted T cells, or PBMCs; the material itself was cDNA or gDNA.

As originally analysed: Reference gene primer amplification gave nucleated cell count estimates. TCRdb keeps only in-frame clones here, not all; method: immunoSEQ multiplex PCR. D and trimming were read from the DNA, whereas the V and J calls and clone size are those reported in that table. The sample yields just over 300,000 clones, roughly 91% seen once. The material sequenced was peripheral blood. The origin of this receptor is a woman in her 30s with COVID-19, enrolled during active disease.

CDR3 amino acids: CASSRQGRRDEKLFF. The CDR3 DNA follows: TGTGCCAGCAGCCGACAGGGGAGGAGGGATGAAAAACTGTTTTTT. The J gene is TRBJ1-4, the V gene TRBV5-8; 8 nucleotides agree with TRBD1. Unmatched junction bases numbered 8, after V lost 4 bases and J lost 6 bases. The germline CDR1 and CDR2 sequences are SGHTS and YDEGEE. This CDR3 has 15 amino acids.